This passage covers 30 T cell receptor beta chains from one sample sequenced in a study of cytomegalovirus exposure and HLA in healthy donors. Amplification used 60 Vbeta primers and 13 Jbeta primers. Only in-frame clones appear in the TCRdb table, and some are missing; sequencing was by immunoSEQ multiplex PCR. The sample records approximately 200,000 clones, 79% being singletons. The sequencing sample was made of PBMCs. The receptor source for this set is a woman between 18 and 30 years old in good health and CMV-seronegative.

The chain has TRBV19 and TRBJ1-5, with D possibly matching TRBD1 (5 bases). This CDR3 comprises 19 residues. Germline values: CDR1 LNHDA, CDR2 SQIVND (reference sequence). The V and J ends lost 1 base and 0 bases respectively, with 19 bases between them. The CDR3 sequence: CASSIAVNFGQTSNQPQHF. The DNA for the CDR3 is TGTGCCAGTAGTATAGCGGTCAATTTCGGACAAACTAGCAATCAGCCCCAGCATTTT.

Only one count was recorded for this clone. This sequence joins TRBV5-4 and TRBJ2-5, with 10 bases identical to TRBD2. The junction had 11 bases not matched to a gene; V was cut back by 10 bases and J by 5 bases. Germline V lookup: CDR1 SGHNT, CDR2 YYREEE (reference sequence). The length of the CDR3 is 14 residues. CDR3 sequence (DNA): TGTGCCGCGTCCCTAGCGGGAGCGGGGGAGACCCAGTACTTC. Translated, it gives CAASLAGAGETQYF.

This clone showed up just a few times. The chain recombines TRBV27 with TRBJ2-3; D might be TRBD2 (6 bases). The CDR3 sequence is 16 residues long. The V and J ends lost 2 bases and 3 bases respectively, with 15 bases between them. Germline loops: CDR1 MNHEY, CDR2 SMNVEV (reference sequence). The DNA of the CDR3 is TGTGCCAGCAGTTTACAGATGGCGGGACGAACAGATACGCAGTATTTT. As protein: CASSLQMAGRTDTQYF.

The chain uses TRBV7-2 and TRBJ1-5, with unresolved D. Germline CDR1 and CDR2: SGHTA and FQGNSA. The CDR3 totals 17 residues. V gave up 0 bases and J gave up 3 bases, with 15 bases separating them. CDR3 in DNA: TGTGCCAGCAGCTTAGCGCGGGCCGGCCCAATCAATCAGCCCCAGCATTTT. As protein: CASSLARAGPINQPQHF. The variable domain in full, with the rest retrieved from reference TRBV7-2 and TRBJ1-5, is GAGVSQSPSNKVTEKGKDVELRCDPISGHTALYWYRQSLGQGLEFLIYFQGNSAPDKSGLPSDRFSAERTGGSVSTLTIQRTQQEDSAVYLCASSLARAGPINQPQHFGDGTRLSIL.

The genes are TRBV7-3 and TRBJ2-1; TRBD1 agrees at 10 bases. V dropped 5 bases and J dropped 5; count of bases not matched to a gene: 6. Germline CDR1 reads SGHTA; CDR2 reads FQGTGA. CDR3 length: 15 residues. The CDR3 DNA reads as TGTGCCAGCAGCGACCGGGACAGGGGAAACAATGAGCAGTTCTTC. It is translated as CASSDRDRGNNEQFF.

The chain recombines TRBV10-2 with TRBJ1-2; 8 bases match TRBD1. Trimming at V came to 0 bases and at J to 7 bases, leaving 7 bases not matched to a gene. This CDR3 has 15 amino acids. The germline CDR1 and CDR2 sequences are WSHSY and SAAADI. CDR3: CASSESLRTGSGYTF. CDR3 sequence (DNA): TGCGCCAGCAGTGAGTCCCTCCGGACAGGGAGTGGCTACACCTTC.

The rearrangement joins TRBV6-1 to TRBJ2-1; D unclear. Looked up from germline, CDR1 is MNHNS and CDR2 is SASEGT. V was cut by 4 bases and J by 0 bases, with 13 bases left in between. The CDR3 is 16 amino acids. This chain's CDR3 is CASSASLSLSYNEQFF. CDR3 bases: TGTGCCAGCAGTGCATCCCTGAGCCTCTCCTACAATGAGCAGTTCTTC.

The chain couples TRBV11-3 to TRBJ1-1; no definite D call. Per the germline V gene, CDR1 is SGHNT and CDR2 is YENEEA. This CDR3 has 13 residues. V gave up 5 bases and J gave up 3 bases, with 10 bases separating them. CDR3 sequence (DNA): TGTGCCAGCAGCCGGACCGGGGACACTGAAGCTTTCTTT. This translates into CASSRTGDTEAFF. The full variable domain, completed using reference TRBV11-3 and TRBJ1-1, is EAGVVQSPRYKIIEKKQPVAFWCNPISGHNTLYWYLQNLGQGPELLIRYENEEAVDDSQLPKDRFSAERLKGVDSTLKIQPAELGDSAVYLCASSRTGDTEAFFGQGTRLTVV.

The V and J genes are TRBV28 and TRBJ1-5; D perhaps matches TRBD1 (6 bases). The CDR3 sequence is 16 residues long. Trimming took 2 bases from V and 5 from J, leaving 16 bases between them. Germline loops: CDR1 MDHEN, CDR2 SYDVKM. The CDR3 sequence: CASSLGGRRGYQPQHF. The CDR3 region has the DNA TGTGCCAGCAGTTTAGGGGGCAGGAGAGGTTATCAGCCCCAGCATTTT.

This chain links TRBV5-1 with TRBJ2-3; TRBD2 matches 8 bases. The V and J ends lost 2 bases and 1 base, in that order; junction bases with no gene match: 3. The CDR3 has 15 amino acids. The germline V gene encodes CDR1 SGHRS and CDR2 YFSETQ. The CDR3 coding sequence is TGCGCCAGCAGCTTTGGTAGCGGGGGCACAGATACGCAGTATTTT. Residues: CASSFGSGGTDTQYF.

The CDR3, as DNA: TGTGCCAGCAGTTTCAGGGGGCGGGTGCAGCCCCAGCATTTT. This gives the protein CASSFRGRVQPQHF. The V gene is TRBV6-6, the J gene TRBJ1-5; 8 bases fit TRBD1. The CDR3 spans 14 residues. Germline V gene lookup returns CDR1 MNHNY and CDR2 SVGAGI (reference sequence). V shed 4 bases and J 7 bases; nucleotides not matched to a gene: 6.

The CDR3 sequence: CASSPRGTGGNEQFF. The CDR3 region has the DNA TGTGCCAGCAGCCCGCGCGGGACAGGGGGGAATGAGCAGTTCTTC. The chain has TRBV11-3 and TRBJ2-1; 11 bases agree with TRBD1. Trimming removed 5 bases from V and 7 bases from J; junction bases left unmatched: 7. The germline V gene encodes CDR1 SGHNT and CDR2 YENEEA. There are 15 residues in the CDR3.

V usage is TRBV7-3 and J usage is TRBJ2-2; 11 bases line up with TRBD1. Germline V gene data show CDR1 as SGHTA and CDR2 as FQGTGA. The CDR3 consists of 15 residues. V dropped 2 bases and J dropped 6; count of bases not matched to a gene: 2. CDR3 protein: CASSLGTGGAGELFF. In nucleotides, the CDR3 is TGTGCCAGCAGCTTAGGGACAGGGGGAGCCGGGGAGCTGTTTTTT.

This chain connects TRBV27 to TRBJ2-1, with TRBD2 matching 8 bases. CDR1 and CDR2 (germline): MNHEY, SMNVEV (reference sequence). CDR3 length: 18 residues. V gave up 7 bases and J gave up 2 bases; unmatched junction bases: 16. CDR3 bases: TGTGCCAGCATCGCCCGGGACCCAAGGACTAGCCCCTACAATGAGCAGTTCTTC. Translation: CASIARDPRTSPYNEQFF.

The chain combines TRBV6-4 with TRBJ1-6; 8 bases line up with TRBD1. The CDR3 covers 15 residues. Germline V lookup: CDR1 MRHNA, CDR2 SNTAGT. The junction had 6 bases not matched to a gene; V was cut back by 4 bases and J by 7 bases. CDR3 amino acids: CASSARQGNNSPLHF. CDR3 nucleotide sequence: TGTGCCAGCAGTGCCAGACAGGGGAACAATTCACCCCTCCACTTT.

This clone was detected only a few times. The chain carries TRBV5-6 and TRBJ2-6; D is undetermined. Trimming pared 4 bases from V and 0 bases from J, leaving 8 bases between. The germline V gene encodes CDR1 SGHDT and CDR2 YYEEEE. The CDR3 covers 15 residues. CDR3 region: CASSLPSSGANVLTF. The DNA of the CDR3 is TGTGCCAGCAGCCTACCGAGCTCTGGGGCCAACGTCCTGACTTTC.

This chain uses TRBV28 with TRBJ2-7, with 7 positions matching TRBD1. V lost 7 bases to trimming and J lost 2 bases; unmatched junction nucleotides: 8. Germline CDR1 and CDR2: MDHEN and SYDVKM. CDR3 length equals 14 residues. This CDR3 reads CASKDGTVTYEQYF. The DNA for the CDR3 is TGTGCCAGCAAAGACGGGACAGTTACCTACGAGCAGTACTTC.

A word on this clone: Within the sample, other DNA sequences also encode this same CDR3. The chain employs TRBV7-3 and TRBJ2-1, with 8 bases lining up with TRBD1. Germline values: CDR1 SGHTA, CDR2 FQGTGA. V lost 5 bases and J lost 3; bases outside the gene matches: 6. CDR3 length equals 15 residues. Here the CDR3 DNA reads TGTGCCAGCAGCCTTCGACAGGGGATCTACAATGAGCAGTTCTTC. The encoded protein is CASSLRQGIYNEQFF.

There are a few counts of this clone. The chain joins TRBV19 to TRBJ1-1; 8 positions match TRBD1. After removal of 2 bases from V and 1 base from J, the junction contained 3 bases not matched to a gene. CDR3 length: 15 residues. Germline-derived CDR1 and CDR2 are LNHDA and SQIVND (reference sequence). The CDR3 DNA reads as TGTGCCAGTAGTATATCCAGGGGGCGGAACACTGAAGCTTTCTTT. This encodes CASSISRGRNTEAFF.

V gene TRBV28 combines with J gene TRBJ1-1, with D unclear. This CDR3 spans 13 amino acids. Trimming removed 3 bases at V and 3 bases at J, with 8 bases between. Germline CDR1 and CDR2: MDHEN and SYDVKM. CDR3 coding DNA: TGTGCCAGCAGTTTTTCAGACTACACTGAAGCTTTCTTT. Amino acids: CASSFSDYTEAFF.

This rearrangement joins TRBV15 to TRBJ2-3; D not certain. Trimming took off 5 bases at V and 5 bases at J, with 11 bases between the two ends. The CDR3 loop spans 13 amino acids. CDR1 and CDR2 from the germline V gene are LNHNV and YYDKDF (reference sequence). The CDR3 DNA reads TGTGCCACCAGCCCCGAGGAGCTAGATACGCAGTATTTT. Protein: CATSPEELDTQYF.

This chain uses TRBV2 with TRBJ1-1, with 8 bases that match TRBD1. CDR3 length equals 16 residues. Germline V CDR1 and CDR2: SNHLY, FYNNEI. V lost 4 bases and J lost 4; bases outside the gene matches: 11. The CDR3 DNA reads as TGTGCCAGCAGTGTGACAGGACAGGGAAAGGGCACTGAAGCTTTCTTT. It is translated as CASSVTGQGKGTEAFF.

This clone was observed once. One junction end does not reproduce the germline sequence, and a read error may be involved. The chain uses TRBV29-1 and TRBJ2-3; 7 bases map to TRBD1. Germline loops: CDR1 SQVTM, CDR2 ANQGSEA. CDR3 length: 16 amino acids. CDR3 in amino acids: CSVDDTGVGDADTRYF. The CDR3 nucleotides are TGCAGCGTTGACGACACAGGGGTCGGCGATGCAGATACGCGGTATTTT.

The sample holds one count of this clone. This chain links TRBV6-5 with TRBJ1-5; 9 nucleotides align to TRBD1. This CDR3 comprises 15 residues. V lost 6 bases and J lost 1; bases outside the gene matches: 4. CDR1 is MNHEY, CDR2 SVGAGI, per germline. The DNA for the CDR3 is TGTGCCAGCAGACCCGGACAGGGGAGCAATCAGCCCCAGCATTTT. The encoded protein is CASRPGQGSNQPQHF.

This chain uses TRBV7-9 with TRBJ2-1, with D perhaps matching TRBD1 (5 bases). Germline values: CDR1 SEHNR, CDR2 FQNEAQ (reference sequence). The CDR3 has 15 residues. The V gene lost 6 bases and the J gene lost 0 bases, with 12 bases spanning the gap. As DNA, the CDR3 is TGTGCCAGCAGTCCAAGGGGAAGCTCCTACAATGAGCAGTTCTTC. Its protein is CASSPRGSSYNEQFF.

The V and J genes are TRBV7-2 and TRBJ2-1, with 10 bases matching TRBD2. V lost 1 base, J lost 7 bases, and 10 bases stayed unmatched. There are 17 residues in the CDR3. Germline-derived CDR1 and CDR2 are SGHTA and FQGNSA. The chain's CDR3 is CASSLGSAGGRTNEQFF. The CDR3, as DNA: TGTGCCAGCAGCTTAGGCTCAGCGGGGGGGCGAACTAATGAGCAGTTCTTC.

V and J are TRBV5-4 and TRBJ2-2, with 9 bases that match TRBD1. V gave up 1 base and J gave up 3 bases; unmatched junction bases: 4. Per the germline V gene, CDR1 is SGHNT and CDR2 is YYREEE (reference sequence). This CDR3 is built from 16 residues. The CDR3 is CASSLRQGVDTGELFF. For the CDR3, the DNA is TGTGCCAGCAGCTTGAGACAGGGGGTGGACACCGGGGAGCTGTTTTTT.

CDR3 sequence reads: CASSYSQESSGNTIYF. Written as DNA, the CDR3 is TGCGCCAGCAGCTACTCACAGGAAAGCTCTGGAAACACCATATATTTT. The V call is TRBV5-1, the J call TRBJ1-3, with D maybe TRBD1 (5 bases). The V gene's germline CDR1 is SGHRS and CDR2 YFSETQ. The germline V and J ends were trimmed by 3 bases and 0 bases, with 13 bases remaining between them. This CDR3 spans 16 amino acids. Full variable domain (rest looked up from reference TRBV5-1 and TRBJ1-3): KAGVTQTPRYLIKTRGQQVTLSCSPISGHRSVSWYQQTPGQGLQFLFEYFSETQRNKGNFPGRFSGRQFSNSRSEMNVSTLELGDSALYLCASSYSQESSGNTIYFGEGSWLTVV.

Here the CDR3 reads CASSDQDRLNTEAFF. The CDR3 region has the DNA TGTGCCAGCAGTGACCAGGACAGATTGAACACTGAAGCTTTCTTT. V is TRBV28 and J is TRBJ1-1; TRBD1 might be the D (6 bases). This CDR3 spans 15 amino acids. V was trimmed by 5 bases and J by 0 bases, leaving 13 bases between them. The germline V gene encodes CDR1 MDHEN and CDR2 SYDVKM.

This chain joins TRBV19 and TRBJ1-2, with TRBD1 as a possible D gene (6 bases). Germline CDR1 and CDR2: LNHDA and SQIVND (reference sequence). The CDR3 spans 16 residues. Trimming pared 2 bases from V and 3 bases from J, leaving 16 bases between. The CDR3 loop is CASSISGALQYYGYTF. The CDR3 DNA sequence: TGTGCCAGTAGTATATCAGGGGCCCTACAATACTATGGCTACACCTTC.